This T cell receptor beta chain was captured in a study of OX40 agonist ivuxolimab in advanced cancers. As to this clone: Its cognate antigen is unknown.

Regarding the study as a whole: Doses of 0.1 to 3.0 mg/kg were accompanied by clonal expansion of CD4+ and CD8+ blood T cells by week 6.

The CDR3 has 14 amino acids. Germline loops: CDR1 ENHRY, CDR2 SYGVKD. Assay: immunoSEQ multiplex PCR; the TCRdb copy retains only in-frame clones and omits some. The data show 30,000 or so clones, 82% seen once. Sequencing was performed on CD4+ or CD8+ T cells sorted from blood, taken in a trial of the OX40 agonist ivuxolimab. The V and J genes are TRBV10-3 and TRBJ2-3; 7 bases line up with TRBD2. The receptor's source is an adult with an advanced solid tumor such as melanoma, head and neck, liver or kidney cancer. For the CDR3, the DNA is TGTGCTCTGGGGGGGGACTCCAGCACAGATACGCAGTATTTT. Its protein is CALGGDSSTDTQYF.